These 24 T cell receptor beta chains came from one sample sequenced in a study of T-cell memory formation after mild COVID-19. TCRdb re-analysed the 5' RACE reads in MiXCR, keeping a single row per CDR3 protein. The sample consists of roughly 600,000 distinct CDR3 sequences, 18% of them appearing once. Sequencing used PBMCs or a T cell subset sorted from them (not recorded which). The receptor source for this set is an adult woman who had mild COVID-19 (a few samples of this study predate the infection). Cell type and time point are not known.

CDR3 in amino acids: CAITPGQGVHEQYF. The CDR3 nucleotides are TGTGCCATCACTCCGGGACAAGGGGTCCACGAGCAGTACTTC. This chain connects TRBV10-3 to TRBJ2-7; possibly TRBD1 for D (6 bases). V lost 7 bases and J lost 5, with 18 bases in between. Germline V gene data show CDR1 as ENHRY and CDR2 as SYGVKD. The CDR3 extends over 14 amino acids.

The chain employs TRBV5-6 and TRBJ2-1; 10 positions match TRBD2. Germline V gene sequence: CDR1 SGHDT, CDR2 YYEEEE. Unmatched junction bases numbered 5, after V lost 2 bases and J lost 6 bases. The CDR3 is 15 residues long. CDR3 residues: CASSFRLAGANEQFF. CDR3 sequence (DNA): TGTGCCAGCAGCTTTAGGCTAGCGGGAGCCAATGAGCAGTTCTTC. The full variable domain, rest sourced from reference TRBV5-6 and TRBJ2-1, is DAGVTQSPTHLIKTRGQQVTLRCSPKSGHDTVSWYQQALGQGPQFIFQYYEEEERQRGNFPDRFSGHQFPNYSSELNVNALLLGDSALYLCASSFRLAGANEQFFGPGTRLTVL.

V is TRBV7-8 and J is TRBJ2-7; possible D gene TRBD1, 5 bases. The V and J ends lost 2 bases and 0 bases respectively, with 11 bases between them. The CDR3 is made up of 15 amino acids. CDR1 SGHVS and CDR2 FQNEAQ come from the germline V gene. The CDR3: CASSLLDTSSYEQYF. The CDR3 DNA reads TGTGCCAGCAGCTTATTGGACACAAGCTCCTACGAGCAGTACTTC.

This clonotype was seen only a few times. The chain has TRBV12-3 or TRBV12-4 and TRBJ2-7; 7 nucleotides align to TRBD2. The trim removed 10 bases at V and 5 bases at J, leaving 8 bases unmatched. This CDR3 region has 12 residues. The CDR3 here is CAISHTSDEQYF. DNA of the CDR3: TGTGCCATATCTCATACTAGCGACGAGCAGTACTTC.

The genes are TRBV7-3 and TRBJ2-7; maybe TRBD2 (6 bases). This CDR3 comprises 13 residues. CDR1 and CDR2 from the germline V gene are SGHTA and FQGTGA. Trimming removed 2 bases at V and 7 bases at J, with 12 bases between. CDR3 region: CASSLDPAGEQYF. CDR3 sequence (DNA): TGTGCCAGCAGCTTAGACCCTGCGGGGGAGCAGTACTTC.

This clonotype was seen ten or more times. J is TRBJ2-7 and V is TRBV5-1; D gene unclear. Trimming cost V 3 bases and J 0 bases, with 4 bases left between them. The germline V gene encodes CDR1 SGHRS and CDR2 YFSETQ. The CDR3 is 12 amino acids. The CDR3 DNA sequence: TGCGCCAGCAGCTCCTACTCCTACGAGCAGTACTTC. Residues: CASSSYSYEQYF.

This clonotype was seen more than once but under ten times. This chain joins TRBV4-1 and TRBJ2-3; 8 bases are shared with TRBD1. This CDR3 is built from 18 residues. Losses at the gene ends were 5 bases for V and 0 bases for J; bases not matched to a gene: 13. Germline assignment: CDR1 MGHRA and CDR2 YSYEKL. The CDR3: CASSTYLQGASSTDTQYF. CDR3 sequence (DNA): TGCGCCAGCAGCACTTACCTCCAGGGGGCCTCTAGCACAGATACGCAGTATTTT.

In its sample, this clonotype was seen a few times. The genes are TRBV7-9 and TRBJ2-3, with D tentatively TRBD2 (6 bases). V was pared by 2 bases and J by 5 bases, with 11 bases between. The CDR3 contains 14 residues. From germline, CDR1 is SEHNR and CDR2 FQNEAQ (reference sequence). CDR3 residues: CASSLHGSQDTQYF. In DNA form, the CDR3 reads TGTGCCAGCAGCTTACACGGGAGTCAAGATACGCAGTATTTT.

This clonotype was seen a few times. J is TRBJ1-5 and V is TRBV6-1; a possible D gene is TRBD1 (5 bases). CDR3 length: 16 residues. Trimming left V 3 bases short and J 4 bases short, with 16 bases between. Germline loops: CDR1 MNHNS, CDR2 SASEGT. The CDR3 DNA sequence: TGTGCCAGCAGTGACAGCCCGGGACGGATAAATCAGCCCCAGCATTTT. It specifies CASSDSPGRINQPQHF.

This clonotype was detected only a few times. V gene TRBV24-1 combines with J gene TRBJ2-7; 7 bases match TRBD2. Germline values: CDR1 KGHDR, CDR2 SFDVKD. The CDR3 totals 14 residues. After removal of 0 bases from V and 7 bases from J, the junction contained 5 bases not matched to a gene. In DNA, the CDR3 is TGTGCCACCAGTGATTTGGGACTAGTGAGTGAGCAGTACTTC. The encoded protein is CATSDLGLVSEQYF.

CDR3 nucleotides: TGTGCCATCAGTGCGGGCATCGTCGGGGAGCAGTTCTTC. Its protein is CAISAGIVGEQFF. The chain is built from TRBV10-3 and TRBJ2-1; D remains ambiguous. Germline CDR1 reads ENHRY; CDR2 reads SYGVKD. The V gene lost 4 bases and the J gene lost 10 bases, with 14 bases spanning the gap. CDR3 length equals 13 residues.

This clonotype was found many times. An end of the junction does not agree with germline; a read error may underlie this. The DNA for the CDR3 is TGTGCTAGCAGCTTAGGGGCGGGGAACGAGCAGTACTTC. Translated: CASSLGAGNEQYF. The V call is TRBV7-7, the J call TRBJ2-7; a possible D gene is TRBD2 (6 bases). CDR3 size: 13 residues. Germline loops: CDR1 SSHAT, CDR2 FNYEAQ (reference sequence).

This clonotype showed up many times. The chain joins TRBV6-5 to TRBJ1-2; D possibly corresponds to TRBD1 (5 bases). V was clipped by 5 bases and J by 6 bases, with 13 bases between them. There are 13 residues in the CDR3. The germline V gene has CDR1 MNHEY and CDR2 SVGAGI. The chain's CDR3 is CASSPAGFNGYTF. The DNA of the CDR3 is TGTGCCAGCAGTCCAGCAGGGTTCAATGGCTACACCTTC.

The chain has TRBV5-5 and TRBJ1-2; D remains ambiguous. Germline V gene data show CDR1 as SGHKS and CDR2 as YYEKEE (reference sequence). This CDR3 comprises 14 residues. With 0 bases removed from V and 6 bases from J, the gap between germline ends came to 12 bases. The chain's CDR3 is CASSLDSLTNGYTF. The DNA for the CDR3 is TGTGCCAGCAGCTTGGATAGTCTAACGAATGGCTACACCTTC.

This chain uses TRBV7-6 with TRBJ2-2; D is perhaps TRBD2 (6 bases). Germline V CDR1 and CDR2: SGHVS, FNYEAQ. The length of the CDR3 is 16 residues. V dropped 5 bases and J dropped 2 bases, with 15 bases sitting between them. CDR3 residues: CASSLIAGPNTGELFF. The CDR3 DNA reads TGTGCCAGCAGCCTCATTGCGGGACCTAACACCGGGGAGCTGTTTTTT.

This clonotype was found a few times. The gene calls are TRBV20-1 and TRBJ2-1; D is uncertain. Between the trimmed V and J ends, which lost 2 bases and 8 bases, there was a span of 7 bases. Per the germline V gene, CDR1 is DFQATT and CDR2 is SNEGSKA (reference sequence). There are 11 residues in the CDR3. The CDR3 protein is CSARTFDEQFF. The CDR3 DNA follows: TGCAGTGCTAGAACCTTCGATGAGCAGTTCTTC.

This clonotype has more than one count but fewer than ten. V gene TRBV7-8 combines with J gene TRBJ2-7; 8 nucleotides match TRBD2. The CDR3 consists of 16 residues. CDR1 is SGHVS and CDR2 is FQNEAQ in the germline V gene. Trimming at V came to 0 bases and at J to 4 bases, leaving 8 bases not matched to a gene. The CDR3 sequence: CASSLAGLASRYEQYF. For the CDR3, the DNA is TGTGCCAGCAGCTTAGCCGGACTAGCTTCCCGGTACGAGCAGTACTTC.

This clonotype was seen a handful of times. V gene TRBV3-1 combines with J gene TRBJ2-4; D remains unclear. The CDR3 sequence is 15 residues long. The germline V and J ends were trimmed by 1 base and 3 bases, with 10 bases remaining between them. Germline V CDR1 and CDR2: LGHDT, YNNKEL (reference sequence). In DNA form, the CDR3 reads TGTGCCAGCAGCCAAGGGGTCTTGGGCAAAAACATTCAGTACTTC. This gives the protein CASSQGVLGKNIQYF.

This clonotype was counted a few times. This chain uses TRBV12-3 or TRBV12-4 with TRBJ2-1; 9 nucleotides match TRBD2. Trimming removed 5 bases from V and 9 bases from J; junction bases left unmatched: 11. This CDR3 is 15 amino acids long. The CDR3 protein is CASSPRTSVRGEQFF. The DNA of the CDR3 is TGTGCCAGCAGTCCCCGGACTAGCGTAAGGGGTGAGCAGTTCTTC.

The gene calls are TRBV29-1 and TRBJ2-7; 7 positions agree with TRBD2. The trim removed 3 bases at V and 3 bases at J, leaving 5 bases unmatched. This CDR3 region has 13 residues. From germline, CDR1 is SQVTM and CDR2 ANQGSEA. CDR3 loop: CSVDGGGNYEQYF. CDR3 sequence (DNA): TGCAGCGTTGACGGCGGGGGAAACTACGAGCAGTACTTC.

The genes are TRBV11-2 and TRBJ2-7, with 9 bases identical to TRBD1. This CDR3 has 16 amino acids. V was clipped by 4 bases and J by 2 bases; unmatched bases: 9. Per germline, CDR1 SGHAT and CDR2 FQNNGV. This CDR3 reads CASSSPRGQGAYEQYF. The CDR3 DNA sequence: TGTGCCAGCAGCTCTCCCAGGGGACAGGGAGCCTACGAGCAGTACTTC.

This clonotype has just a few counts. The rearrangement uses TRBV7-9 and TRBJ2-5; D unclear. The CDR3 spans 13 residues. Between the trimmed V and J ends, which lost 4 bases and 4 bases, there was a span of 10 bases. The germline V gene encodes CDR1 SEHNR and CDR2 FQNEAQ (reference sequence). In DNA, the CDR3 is TGTGCCAGCAGCTCGCCGGTGCTAGAGACCCAGTACTTC. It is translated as CASSSPVLETQYF.

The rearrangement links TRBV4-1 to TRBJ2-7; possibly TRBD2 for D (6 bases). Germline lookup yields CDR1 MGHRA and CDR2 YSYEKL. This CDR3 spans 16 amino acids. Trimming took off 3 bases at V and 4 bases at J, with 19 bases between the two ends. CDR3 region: CASSHVVRGARYEQYF. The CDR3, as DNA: TGCGCCAGCAGCCATGTGGTTCGCGGGGCGCGGTACGAGCAGTACTTC.

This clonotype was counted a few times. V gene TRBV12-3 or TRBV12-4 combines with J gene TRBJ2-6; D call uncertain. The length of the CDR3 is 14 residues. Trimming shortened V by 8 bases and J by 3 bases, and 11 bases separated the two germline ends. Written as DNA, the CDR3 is TGTGCCAGCCTAACAAGGGATGGGGCCAACGTCCTGACTTTC. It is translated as CASLTRDGANVLTF.